The 29 T cell receptor beta chains listed next were all sequenced from one sample in a study of tumor-infiltrating lymphocytes in primary liver carcinoma. The researchers obtained blood RNA from unsorted whole blood and also extracted germline DNA. The authors made TCR beta cDNA from approximately 500 ng total RNA with a constant-region primer. ARM-PCR was slightly modified, and three nested multiplex PCR rounds with it gave rise to the TCR beta libraries. Use of TRBV1-TRBV30 forward primers with a C-beta reverse primer characterized the first two PCR rounds, which lasted approximately 11 cycles each. Using its own MiXCR run on the multiplex PCR reads, TCRdb lists one record per CDR3 protein. The table lists about 320,000 distinct CDR3 sequences, 65% of them singletons. Sequencing was performed on peripheral blood. These receptors were obtained from a man between 40 and 49 years old with primary liver carcinoma and hepatitis B virus infection.

This clonotype came up many times. The chain carries TRBV29-1 and TRBJ2-3, with TRBD2 matching 10 bases. Trimming cost V 2 bases and J 2 bases; bases outside gene matches: 7. Germline V CDR1 and CDR2: SQVTM, ANQGSEA. This CDR3 region has 16 residues. The CDR3 loop is CSVEQVAGGPTDTQYF. The CDR3 coding sequence is TGCAGCGTTGAACAGGTAGCGGGAGGCCCCACAGATACGCAGTATTTT.

About this clonotype itself: One end of the junction is discordant with germline, which a read error may explain. The gene calls are TRBV11-3 and TRBJ2-1; the match to TRBD2 covers 9 bases. This CDR3 region has 15 residues. Germline loops: CDR1 SGHNT, CDR2 YENEEA. In DNA form, the CDR3 reads TGTGCCAGCAGTATTAGCGGGAGCTCCTACAGTGAGCAGTCCTTC. Its translation: CASSISGSSYSEQSF. Filled out from reference TRBV11-3 and TRBJ2-1, the complete variable domain reads EAGVVQSPRYKIIEKKQPVAFWCNPISGHNTLYWYLQNLGQGPELLIRYENEEAVDDSQLPKDRFSAERLKGVDSTLKIQPAELGDSAVYLCASSISGSSYSEQSFGPGTRLTVL.

V and J are TRBV7-8 and TRBJ1-1; no firm D call. In germline, CDR1 is SGHVS, CDR2 FQNEAQ. V was cut by 6 bases and J by 0 bases, with 11 bases left in between. The CDR3 has 14 amino acids. The CDR3 sequence is CASSQAGLNTEAFF. DNA for the CDR3: TGTGCCAGCAGTCAAGCGGGGTTGAACACTGAAGCTTTCTTT.

This chain links TRBV28 with TRBJ1-1; D call uncertain. Germline V gene data show CDR1 as MDHEN and CDR2 as SYDVKM. The CDR3 extends over 13 amino acids. V dropped 4 bases and J dropped 5 bases, with 11 bases sitting between them. Here the CDR3 reads CASSYIWETEAFF. The CDR3 nucleotides read TGTGCCAGCAGTTACATATGGGAGACTGAAGCTTTCTTT.

The V call is TRBV11-2, the J call TRBJ2-7; D might be TRBD1 (6 bases). The V end lost 0 bases, the J end lost 3 bases, and 15 bases lay between the germline ends. There are 16 residues in the CDR3. Germline V gene data show CDR1 as SGHAT and CDR2 as FQNNGV. The CDR3 is CASSLDLRTEIYEQYF. CDR3 nucleotide sequence: TGTGCCAGCAGCTTAGATCTGAGGACAGAAATCTACGAGCAGTACTTC.

Worth noting for this clonotype: A much larger clone differs from this one at a single base, so this may be a read error. This likely comes from a read error, as the CDR3 has no conserved phenylalanine or tryptophan at its end. This chain links TRBV10-3 with TRBJ1-1; D perhaps matches TRBD1 (5 bases). The CDR3 sequence is 12 residues long. V was cut by 1 base and J by 6 bases, with 6 bases left in between. CDR1 is ENHRY, CDR2 SYGVKD, per germline. CDR3 nucleotide sequence: TGTGCCATCAGTGAGTGGGGGGCTGAAGCTTTCCTT. As protein: CAISEWGAEAFL.

About this clonotype: Since the CDR3 does not end with the conserved phenylalanine or tryptophan, this likely comes from a read error. The chain combines TRBV29-1 with TRBJ2-2, with 8 nucleotides matching TRBD1. The CDR3 has 16 residues. Germline CDR1 is SQVTM and CDR2 is ANQGSEA. The CDR3 reads CSVEDLRTGNPGELFL. The CDR3 DNA reads as TGCAGCGTTGAAGACCTTCGGACAGGGAACCCCGGGGAGCTGTTTCTT.

Worth noting for this clonotype: A read error may explain this, as a much larger clone is one base away. The V gene is TRBV11-1, the J gene TRBJ2-5, with TRBD1 matching over 10 bases. This CDR3 has 16 amino acids. The germline gives CDR1 SGHAT, CDR2 FQDESV (reference sequence). The CDR3: CVCSQGQGVIQETQYF. Here the CDR3 DNA reads TGTGTCTGCAGCCAAGGACAGGGGGTAATTCAAGAGACCCAGTACTTC.

This rearrangement joins TRBV5-1 to TRBJ1-5; tentative D call: TRBD1 (5 bases). The CDR3 has 13 residues. The germline gives CDR1 SGHRS, CDR2 YFSETQ. Trimming took off 2 bases at V and 6 bases at J, with 9 bases between the two ends. The DNA of the CDR3 is TGCGCCAGCAGCTTTGGGGGAGGTCAGCCCCAGCATTTT. Encoded protein: CASSFGGGQPQHF. Variable domain in full (rest from reference TRBV5-1 and TRBJ1-5): KAGVTQTPRYLIKTRGQQVTLSCSPISGHRSVSWYQQTPGQGLQFLFEYFSETQRNKGNFPGRFSGRQFSNSRSEMNVSTLELGDSALYLCASSFGGGQPQHFGDGTRLSIL.

This clonotype has a single count. V usage is TRBV6-5 and J usage is TRBJ1-2; 8 positions agree with TRBD1. Germline CDR1 reads MNHEY; CDR2 reads SVGAGI. The ends lost 10 bases at V and 8 bases at J; junction bases unmatched: 15. The length of the CDR3 is 14 residues. The CDR3 region has the DNA TGTGCCAACATAGCGACCGGACAGGGAAAAGGCTACACCTTC. Its protein product is CANIATGQGKGYTF.

J is TRBJ2-7 and V is TRBV5-6, with D perhaps matching TRBD1 or TRBD2 (5 bases each). This CDR3 has 14 residues. Between the trimmed V and J ends, which lost 2 bases and 1 base, there was a span of 10 bases. Germline CDR1 SGHDT, CDR2 YYEEEE. The CDR3 spells CASSFTGPSYEQYF. In DNA form, the CDR3 reads TGTGCCAGCAGCTTCACGGGGCCTTCCTACGAGCAGTACTTC.

In its sample, this clonotype was seen a few times. V usage is TRBV30 and J usage is TRBJ1-6; D is unclear. Trimming removed 1 base from V and 7 bases from J, with 11 bases in between. From germline, CDR1 is GTSNPN and CDR2 SVGIG (reference sequence). The CDR3 consists of 14 residues. CDR3 amino acids: CAWSGPTRNSPLHF. CDR3 coding DNA: TGTGCCTGGAGTGGGCCTACGAGGAATTCACCCCTCCACTTT.

The gene calls are TRBV29-1 and TRBJ2-7; weak D call: TRBD1 (5 bases). The germline V gene has CDR1 SQVTM and CDR2 ANQGSEA. The CDR3 length is 12 residues. Deletions cut 7 bases from V and 3 bases from J, with 13 bases between. CDR3 region: CSALQDSYEQYF. The CDR3 coding sequence is TGCAGCGCGCTACAAGACAGCTACGAGCAGTACTTC.

Details on this clonotype: Germline is not matched at one junction end, which may reflect a read error. The rearrangement links TRBV4-1 to TRBJ1-1, with 10 bases identical to TRBD1. This CDR3 has 15 residues. In germline, CDR1 is MGHRA, CDR2 YSYEKL. The CDR3 nucleotides are TGCGCCAGCAGCCTGATGACAGGGGGCTACACTGAAGCTCTCTTT. The encoded protein is CASSLMTGGYTEALF.

Worth noting for this clonotype: Since a much larger clone is just one base distant, this may be a read error. The chain uses TRBV12-3 or TRBV12-4 and TRBJ1-5; perhaps TRBD1 as D (5 bases). The CDR3 is made up of 14 amino acids. V lost 3 bases and J 3 bases, leaving 9 bases between the germline ends. CDR3 region: CASSFAGSNQPQHF. The CDR3 DNA follows: TGTGCCAGCAGTTTTGCAGGGTCCAATCAGCCCCAGCATTTT.

Comments on this clonotype: Lacking the conserved final phenylalanine or tryptophan, this CDR3 likely reflects a read error. The genes are TRBV5-4 and TRBJ2-5, with D tentatively TRBD1 (5 bases). The germline CDR1 and CDR2 sequences are SGHNT and YYREEE (reference sequence). The CDR3 is 14 amino acids. V was pared by 0 bases and J by 3 bases, with 9 bases between. The CDR3 loop is CASSLGGLEETQYL. Here the CDR3 DNA reads TGTGCCAGCAGCTTGGGGGGCTTGGAAGAGACCCAGTACCTC.

This clonotype has just one count. The genes are TRBV6-1 and TRBJ1-4; unclear D gene. The CDR3 has 16 amino acids. V was trimmed by 7 bases and J by 7 bases, leaving 22 bases between them. Germline V gene sequence: CDR1 MNHNS, CDR2 SASEGT. The CDR3 reads CASTAAPGSLREKLFF. CDR3 bases: TGTGCCAGCACCGCTGCCCCGGGCTCTCTACGTGAAAAACTGTTTTTT.

The count of this clonotype is one. A read error may produce the germline difference seen at one junction end. V and J are TRBV6-5 and TRBJ2-7; no clear D gene. Germline CDR1 is MNHEY and CDR2 is SVGAGI. This CDR3 region has 14 residues. CDR3 sequence: CAISLGKNHYEQYF. Written as DNA, the CDR3 is TGTGCCATCAGTCTGGGGAAAAACCACTACGAGCAGTATTTC.

The V call is TRBV5-1, the J call TRBJ1-6; 8 bases align to TRBD1. Germline V gene sequence: CDR1 SGHRS, CDR2 YFSETQ. This CDR3 comprises 15 residues. The J segment lost 6 bases and the V segment lost 2 bases, leaving 4 bases of the junction unmatched. The DNA of the CDR3 is TGCGCCAGCAGCTTCATGACAGGGGCTAATTCACCCCTCCACTTT. This translates into CASSFMTGANSPLHF.

About this clonotype: Compared with germline, one end of the junction differs, possibly owing to a read error. This sequence joins TRBV11-1 and TRBJ1-1, with TRBD1 as a possible D gene (6 bases). Germline V gene lookup returns CDR1 SGHAT and CDR2 FQDESV (reference sequence). The CDR3 extends over 14 amino acids. The CDR3 region is CVSNFGQGITEAFF. In DNA form, the CDR3 reads TGTGTCAGCAACTTCGGCCAGGGGATCACTGAAGCTTTCTTT.

Regarding this clonotype: This may come from a read error, since a much larger clone is one base off. No conserved phenylalanine or tryptophan ends this CDR3, so it is likely a read error. This chain joins TRBV29-1 and TRBJ2-7; no definite D call. This CDR3 comprises 11 residues. The germline V gene encodes CDR1 SQVTM and CDR2 ANQGSEA. V was clipped by 2 bases and J by 3 bases, with 5 bases between them. The DNA for the CDR3 is TGCAGCGTTGAACTGGACTACGAGCAGTACCTC. Its protein product is CSVELDYEQYL.

The V call is TRBV5-6, the J call TRBJ2-5, with 8 bases identical to TRBD2. With 0 bases clipped from V and 4 bases from J, the junction kept 8 bases outside the gene matches. The CDR3 extends over 16 amino acids. Germline loops: CDR1 SGHDT, CDR2 YYEEEE. The CDR3: CASSLDSGGGRETQYF. For the CDR3, the DNA is TGTGCCAGCAGCTTGGATTCGGGGGGGGGGAGAGAGACCCAGTACTTC.

This clonotype appeared many times. The chain is built from TRBV6-5 and TRBJ2-7; the D gene could be TRBD1 or TRBD2 (5 bases each). Germline V CDR1 and CDR2: MNHEY, SVGAGI. Trimming took 2 bases from V and 0 from J, leaving 8 bases between them. The CDR3 is 14 amino acids. In nucleotides, the CDR3 is TGTGCCAGCAGTTACGGGACCAGCTCCTACGAGCAGTACTTC. Protein product: CASSYGTSSYEQYF.

About this clonotype: Compared with germline, one end of the junction differs, possibly owing to a read error. The chain joins TRBV11-2 to TRBJ1-1; D is unclear. CDR3 size: 14 residues. CDR1 and CDR2 (germline): SGHAT, FQNNGV. The CDR3 spells CASSLDRSVSGVLF. In DNA, the CDR3 is TGTGCCAGCAGCTTAGATCGGAGCGTCAGTGGAGTTCTCTTT.

A note on this clonotype: A much larger clone differs by one base, so this may be a read error. The genes are TRBV4-1 and TRBJ2-2; D perhaps matches TRBD2 (5 bases). Germline values: CDR1 MGHRA, CDR2 YSYEKL. This CDR3 is built from 16 residues. As DNA, the CDR3 is TGCGCCAGCAGCCAAGCGAACCTAGTTGACGCCGGGGAGCCGTTTTTT. It encodes CASSQANLVDAGEPFF.

This clonotype was seen more than once but under ten times. The chain's CDR3 is CASRPPGPYNEQFF. In nucleotides, the CDR3 is TGTGCCAGCAGACCTCCGGGCCCCTACAATGAGCAGTTCTTC. The chain joins TRBV6-1 to TRBJ2-1, with D unclear. This CDR3 is 14 amino acids long. CDR1 is MNHNS and CDR2 is SASEGT in the germline V gene. The V and J ends lost 6 bases and 2 bases respectively, with 11 bases between them.

Details on this clonotype: Sequence at one end of the junction differs from germline and may be a read error. The J gene is TRBJ2-2, the V gene TRBV10-3, with a possible D match to TRBD2 (5 bases). Germline lookup yields CDR1 ENHRY and CDR2 SYGVKD. The CDR3 spans 13 residues. Written as DNA, the CDR3 is TGTGCCATCAGGGACGGGAACACCGGGGAGCTGCTTTTT. Its protein is CAIRDGNTGELLF.

Notes on this clonotype: Being one base from a much bigger clone, this may be a read error. The chain combines TRBV4-1 with TRBJ2-5; 8 positions match TRBD2. CDR3 length: 17 amino acids. Per the germline V gene, CDR1 is MGHRA and CDR2 is YSYEKL. The CDR3 bases are TGCACCAGCAGCCAAGACCCGGGGGGGGGCTTACTTGAGACCCAGTACTTC. Encoded protein: CTSSQDPGGGLLETQYF.

This clonotype occurred many times. The chain links TRBV12-3 or TRBV12-4 to TRBJ2-2, with 8 bases identical to TRBD2. J gave up 5 bases and V 5 bases, and 1 base lay outside the gene matches. The CDR3 sequence is 13 residues long. Here the CDR3 reads CASSPSGTGELFF. In nucleotides, the CDR3 is TGTGCCAGCAGTCCTAGCGGGACCGGGGAGCTGTTTTTT.